The subject of this entry is one TCR beta chain. As yet, its antigen is unknown. The V end was cut by 2 bases, the J end by 0 bases, with 12 bases between. The germline gives CDR1 SGHDT, CDR2 YYEEEE. This CDR3 region has 16 residues. This sample is drawn from a study of T cell responses to AZD1222 COVID-19 vaccine. Whole-study results and caveats: There were vaccine-associated CD4 TCRs across spike, dominant at 160-218 and 743-854. The study identified only six AZD1222 recipients as seropositive at baseline.

The assay was immunoSEQ multiplex PCR, and TCRdb's table has in-frame clones only and misses some. The sample includes 120,000 to 150,000 clones, 85% to 95% of them seen just once. The chain joins TRBV5-6 to TRBJ2-1; D gene ambiguous. The sample was peripheral blood, taken on day 0 of MenACWY control vaccination. The clonotype was recovered from an adult in good health. CDR3: CASSFSLFPSYNEQFF. The CDR3 DNA is TGTGCCAGCAGCTTTAGCCTTTTTCCCTCCTACAATGAGCAGTTCTTC.